The rows below give T cell receptor beta chains drawn from one sample of a study of blood T cell repertoires in COVID-19. Libraries were prepared by immunoSEQ multiplex PCR; TCRdb keeps only in-frame clonotypes and omits some of them. This table has 70,000 to 95,000 clones, around nine tenths appearing once. Sample: peripheral blood. The receptors stem from an elderly woman with active COVID-19. Both conserved end residues are trimmed from each CDR3. D genes are given only for firm matches.

TRBV5-4 | TRBD2 | ASSSQGLAGLEETQY
TRBV10-3 | TRBD1 | AISGPGQGKYRSYNEQF
TRBV6-1 | - | ASSDRVRQAYSNQPQH
TRBV27 | TRBD2 | ASRRLWTSGRADTQY
TRBV7-8 | - | ASSQAGRGVSGNTIY
TRBV5-4 | - | ASSLVSRSDEQF
TRBV24-1 | - | ATSDPGYNYGYT
TRBV7-9 | - | ASSLDTMAGYNEQF
TRBV7-6 | - | ASSSSGFHTGELF
TRBV11-2 | - | ASSLDGRFAEAF
TRBV5-6 | - | ASSLGLRLGNTIY
TRBV7-2 | TRBD2 | ASILRERSDTQY
TRBV7-9 | - | ASSLGGQARETQY
TRBV5-6 | - | ASSVGVSSTDTQY
TRBV4-1 | TRBD2 | ASSQVYPTSGLSYNEQF
TRBV6-1 | TRBD1 | ASSETGGVEKLF
TRBV29-1 | TRBD1 | SVEDPGQGAKSSQPQH
TRBV7-2 | TRBD2 | ASPSVSGLAGVTGELF
TRBV30 | - | AWNRTPLGEAF
TRBV7-2 | TRBD1 | ASSFRQGDIQY
TRBV12-3/TRBV12-4 | - | ASAFSETDTQY
TRBV2 | TRBD2 | ASSELAGSAGELF
TRBV5-5 | - | ASSLAGYGNTIY
TRBV18 | TRBD2 | ASSQSGNGIYEQY
TRBV4-3 | TRBD2 | ASAPGLAGDEQY
TRBV5-5 | - | ASSLVGGAGQPQH
TRBV5-4 | TRBD2 | ASSLGLAGGPKGQF
TRBV5-4 | TRBD1 | ASSYPGTDLTEAF
TRBV18 | TRBD1 | ASSPGTGSTEAF
TRBV4-1 | - | ASSQDWEGANYGYT
TRBV28 | TRBD2 | ASSLRLLAGGEQY
TRBV9 | - | ASSVVAGLDEQF
TRBV28 | - | ASSLGGASYEQY
TRBV7-8 | - | ASSLDGDSGNTIY
TRBV30 | TRBD2 | AASLTGTSGINEQF
TRBV7-3 | TRBD2 | ASSLLAGGGDEQF
TRBV27 | - | ASSLTPGQWVADEQY
TRBV18 | TRBD2 | ASSRAGVNNEQF
TRBV20-1 | TRBD2 | SASEAGVAYNEQF
TRBV7-9 | TRBD2 | ASSFSGGTSSSDTQY
TRBV5-1 | - | ASSLAAGLREKLF